The 3 T cell receptor beta chains given below trace back to one sample, sequenced in a study of T-cell reconstitution after alpha-beta-depleted transplantation in children. Unique molecular identifiers were used to barcode this TCRbeta library. TCRdb re-analysed the PCR reads in MiXCR, keeping a single row per CDR3 protein. The sample lists hundreds of thousands of distinct CDR3 sequences, about 12% occurring once. The sample in question was PBMCs, obtained before TCRalphabeta/CD19-depleted stem cell transplant. Receptor source: a girl aged 2 to 10 with congenital amegakaryocytic thrombocytopenia, due to receive a stem cell transplant.

The J gene is TRBJ2-3, the V gene TRBV28; D may be TRBD1 or TRBD2 (5 bases each). The CDR3 sequence is 14 residues long. The V gene's germline CDR1 is MDHEN and CDR2 SYDVKM. Trimming stripped 8 bases from V and 5 bases from J, with 17 bases between. The CDR3 loop is CASHGTRHGDTQYF. The CDR3 DNA follows: TGTGCCAGCCACGGGACCCGACACGGAGATACGCAGTATTTT.

The V gene is TRBV10-2, the J gene TRBJ2-7; D tentatively fits TRBD1 or TRBD2 (5 bases each). This CDR3 has 12 residues. V dropped 8 bases and J dropped 3 bases, with 11 bases sitting between them. Germline CDR1 is WSHSY and CDR2 is SAAADI. CDR3 amino acids: CASRDLSYEQYF. The CDR3 nucleotides are TGCGCCAGCCGGGACCTAAGCTACGAGCAGTACTTC.

This clonotype was seen ten or more times. The chain employs TRBV29-1 and TRBJ1-4, with D possibly being TRBD1 (6 bases). V lost 4 bases, J lost 12 bases, and 18 bases lay in between. This CDR3 is 13 amino acids long. Germline assignment: CDR1 SQVTM and CDR2 ANQGSEA. The CDR3: CSVAEQGFGELFF. The DNA of the CDR3 is TGCAGCGTTGCCGAACAGGGATTCGGGGAACTGTTTTTT.